This TCR beta chain appears in the sequencing data of a study of blood T cells in healthy people across ages (dated by TCRdb to between 2015 and 2016). In terms of the full investigation: In model experiments, template switching captured roughly one uniquely barcoded TCR beta cDNA molecule for every two T cells. To track age-related changes in TCR beta repertoire diversity, the study relied on deep sequencing normalized with unique cDNA molecular identifiers. Four age groups were formed from the donors: young (average around 15 years), middle-aged (more than 35), aged (62) and long-lived (82). To avoid experimental bias, donors of different ages were distributed randomly across sequencing lanes. For two donors (one aged 18 to 30 and one aged 80 or older), the study analyzed two additional independent replicas of 1 million unique cDNA reads from the same blood draw.

The library was made by 5' RACE. The instrument was an Illumina HiSeq 2500. A second roughly 7 to 11 cycle PCR used a sample-barcoded 5' primer and a J-beta primer mix. A unique molecular identifier was introduced onto each TCR beta cDNA molecule by a template-switch 5' adaptor carrying 12 random nucleotides. Each sample yielded at least 3 million CDR3-containing paired-end reads. The Mint cDNA synthesis kit, primed by a TRBC-specific oligonucleotide, was used to synthesize first-strand cDNA from all RNA. Following uracil-DNA glycosylase treatment, a first 18-cycle PCR with universal primers M1SS and BC2_uni_R was performed on all cDNA. In the source study's methods: For normalization, 1 million high-quality reads, each with a distinct molecular identifier, were randomly selected from each sample. Reads with shared molecular identifiers were discarded instead of being binned into consensus sequences. CDR3 identification, clonotype clustering and error correction used MiTCR with a Q25 quality threshold and the strictest error-elimination algorithm. A nonparametric unseen species model using Euler transformation provided a lower-bound estimate of total TCR beta diversity. Clones were called with MiXCR by TCRdb after fastp trimmed the public reads at Q25, and only in-frame beta chains were retained. Entries are consolidated by CDR3 protein sequence, retaining the most common genes and DNA. The V and J calls follow TCRdb's processing rather than the paper's. This sample is represented by about 1.5 million distinct CDR3 sequences; approximately 42% of them were singletons. The top ten clones comprise less than 5% of the sample.

The donors were a few dozen Caucasian individuals from Russia, aged 6 to 90 years, who were systemically healthy. Each donor gave around 9.9 milliliters of peripheral blood, collected into EDTA-treated Vacutainer tubes. PBMCs were isolated by Ficoll-Paque density-gradient centrifugation, with at least 7 million obtained per sample. Trizol reagent was used to extract total RNA from the PBMCs, yielding at least 5.5 micrograms per sample. The percentages of naive CD45RAhigh/CD27high T cells were determined by flow cytometry on a PBMC aliquot from every donor. As to this clonotype: Its recognized antigen is unknown. One junction end disagrees with the germline gene, perhaps due to a read error.

Looking up the germline V gene (reference sequence) yields CDR1 MNHNY and CDR2 SVGAGI. Spanning cysteine to phenylalanine, the CDR3 consists of 15 amino acids. Kept here is only the CDR3 DNA, which spans 45 bases and is read in frame from base 1. General findings and caveats noted by the study authors: Donor CMV infection status was unknown, potentially confounding age-related changes in expanded clonotypes. There was a strong correlation between observed TCR beta diversity and the percentage of naive T cells measured by flow cytometry. Conclusive comparison of naive and antigen-experienced compartments was prevented by the profiling of bulk unsorted PBMCs. Estimates of total diversity based on one million sequenced T cells were regarded as lower bounds and as underestimates. Compared with the aged group, the long-lived group had more naive CD4+ T cells, fewer expanded clones and increased TCR diversity, a pattern suggesting age selection. As age increased, observed TCR beta diversity per million T cells dropped in a roughly linear way, and a significant reduction was already evident by age roughly 40.

The receptor chain draws on TRBV6-6 and TRBJ2-1; no D gene is confidently identified. The clonotype comes from a woman between 18 and 29 years old in good health. The sequenced sample consisted of blood. The CDR3 region: CASSYSTLWNNEQFF. The sequence in DNA is TGCGCCAGCAGTTACTCGACGCTGTGGAACAATGAGCAGTTCTTC.